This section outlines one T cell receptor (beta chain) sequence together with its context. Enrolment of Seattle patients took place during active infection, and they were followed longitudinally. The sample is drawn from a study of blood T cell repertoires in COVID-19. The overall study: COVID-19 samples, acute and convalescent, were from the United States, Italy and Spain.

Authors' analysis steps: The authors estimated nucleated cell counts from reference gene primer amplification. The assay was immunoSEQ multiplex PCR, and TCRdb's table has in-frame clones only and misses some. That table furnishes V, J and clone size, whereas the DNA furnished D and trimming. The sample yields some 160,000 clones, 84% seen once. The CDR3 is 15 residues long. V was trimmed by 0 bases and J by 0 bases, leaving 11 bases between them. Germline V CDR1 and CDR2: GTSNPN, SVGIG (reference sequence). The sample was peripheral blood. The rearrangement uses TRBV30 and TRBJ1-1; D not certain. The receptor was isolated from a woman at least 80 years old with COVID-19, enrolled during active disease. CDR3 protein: CAWSVRGPMNTEAFF. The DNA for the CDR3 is TGTGCCTGGAGTGTACGAGGTCCGATGAACACTGAAGCTTTCTTT.